The rows below give T cell receptor beta chains drawn from one sample of a study of T cell changes during pregnancy in multiple sclerosis. Some clones are missing from TCRdb's copy, which holds only in-frame ones; the method was immunoSEQ multiplex PCR. The sample consists of around 13,000 clones, 70% to 90% of them appearing once. The sequences come from CD8+ T cells from peripheral blood mononuclear cells, collected in the second trimester of pregnancy. The source of these receptors is a female donor in good health, enrolled as a control in a pregnancy study. Both conserved end residues are part of each CDR3. The D gene is left open where the match is weak. Size tells how often a clone was seen (once, few, many) or the class of an expanded clone, and some rows leave it out.

clone_size j_call cdr3_length v_call d_call cdr3_aa cdr3_nt
- TRBJ2-1 16 TRBV5-1 TRBD1 CASRGTGQRTYNEQFF TGCGCCAGCAGGGGGACAGGGCAAAGGACATACAATGAGCAGTTCTTC
- TRBJ2-7 19 TRBV5-1 TRBD2 CASSLSGTGASSSYGEQYF TGCGCCAGCAGCCTTAGCGGGACCGGAGCCTCCAGCTCCTACGGCGAGCAGTACTTC
- TRBJ2-1 16 TRBV18 TRBD2 CASSPPGDGRRYEQFF TGTGCCAGCTCACCACCGGGGGACGGGAGGAGGTATGAGCAGTTCTTC
- TRBJ2-7 14 TRBV7-8 TRBD2 CASSLVGGSHEQYF TGTGCCAGCAGCTTAGTGGGAGGGTCCCACGAGCAGTACTTC
once TRBJ1-5 14 TRBV6-5 - CASSAIGAGQPQHF TGTGCCAGCAGCGCGATTGGTGCGGGTCAGCCCCAGCATTTT
- TRBJ1-5 15 TRBV7-9 - CASSRGAEINQPQHF TGTGCCAGCAGCCGCGGAGCGGAGATTAATCAGCCCCAGCATTTT
- TRBJ1-2 16 TRBV2 TRBD1 CASRDPGQGISDGYTF TGTGCCAGCAGGGATCCGGGACAGGGGATATCGGATGGCTACACCTTC
- TRBJ1-2 13 TRBV5-4 TRBD1 CASSRTGEYGYTF TGTGCCAGCAGCCGGACAGGGGAATATGGCTACACCTTC
once TRBJ2-3 16 TRBV6-6 TRBD1 CASTQVGQGAGDTQYF TGTGCCAGCACCCAGGTCGGACAGGGGGCTGGAGATACGCAGTATTTT
- TRBJ2-5 17 TRBV7-9 TRBD2 CASSLSLAGGPGETQYF TGTGCCAGCAGCTTATCGCTAGCGGGGGGGCCTGGTGAGACCCAGTACTTC
- TRBJ2-3 15 TRBV11-2 TRBD2 CASSFGTRRTDTQYF TGTGCCAGCAGCTTCGGGACTAGGCGCACAGATACGCAGTATTTT
- TRBJ1-5 16 TRBV19 - CASSIEPGFGNQPQHF TGTGCCAGTAGTATAGAACCGGGGTTCGGCAATCAGCCCCAGCATTTT
once TRBJ1-3 14 TRBV25-1 - CASSEFGGENTIYF TGTGCCAGCAGTGAATTTGGGGGCGAAAACACCATATATTTT
- TRBJ2-1 13 TRBV25-1 - CASSEWRDNEQFF TGTGCCAGCAGTGAGTGGCGGGACAATGAGCAGTTCTTC
once TRBJ2-1 14 TRBV28 TRBD2 CASSTSGVYNEQFF TGTGCCAGCAGCACTAGCGGGGTATACAATGAGCAGTTCTTC
- TRBJ2-7 12 TRBV29-1 TRBD1 CSVVGDSYEQYF TGCAGCGTTGTCGGGGACAGCTACGAGCAGTACTTC
- TRBJ2-7 15 TRBV9 - CASSVGSYSSYEQYF TGTGCCAGCAGCGTGGGCAGTTATAGCTCCTACGAGCAGTACTTC
- TRBJ1-1 15 TRBV19 - CASSMGSPPNTEAFF TGTGCCAGTAGTATGGGCAGCCCTCCGAACACTGAAGCTTTCTTT
- TRBJ1-5 14 TRBV7-6 - CASSLFRGDQPQHF TGTGCCAGCAGCTTATTTCGGGGGGATCAGCCCCAGCATTTT
- TRBJ2-5 15 TRBV27 - CASSYQGGGRETQYF TGTGCCAGCAGTTACCAAGGGGGTGGAAGGGAGACCCAGTACTTC
large TRBJ2-7 15 TRBV4-2 TRBD2 CASSQETSGSYEQYF TGTGCCAGCAGCCAAGAGACTAGCGGCTCCTACGAGCAGTACTTC
- TRBJ1-1 14 TRBV19 - CASSFTAMNTEAFF TGTGCCAGTAGTTTCACAGCCATGAACACTGAAGCTTTCTTT
- TRBJ1-5 14 TRBV6-5 - CASSPTGGNQPQHF TGTGCCAGCAGCCCGACAGGAGGCAATCAGCCCCAGCATTTT
- TRBJ2-7 16 TRBV7-3 TRBD1 CASSLLPGQGLYEQYF TGTGCCAGCAGCCTCCTCCCGGGACAGGGACTCTACGAGCAGTACTTC
- TRBJ2-1 15 TRBV15 TRBD2 CATSRVAGGSDEQFF TGTGCCACCAGCAGAGTGGCGGGAGGAAGTGATGAGCAGTTCTTC
- TRBJ2-3 15 TRBV6-1 TRBD2 CASSGLAGGSDTQYF TGTGCCAGCAGTGGACTAGCGGGAGGGTCAGATACGCAGTATTTT
- TRBJ2-7 15 TRBV5-1 TRBD2 CASSLAGGETYEQYF TGCGCCAGCAGCTTGGCCGGGGGGGAAACCTACGAGCAGTACTTC
- TRBJ1-5 13 TRBV7-2 - CASSLDLAQPQHF TGTGCCAGCAGCCTAGATCTGGCCCAGCCCCAGCATTTT
- TRBJ2-7 13 TRBV27 TRBD2 CASSFSGINEQYF TGTGCCAGCAGTTTCAGCGGGATCAACGAGCAGTACTTC
- TRBJ2-1 15 TRBV7-9 TRBD1 CARPRGQYSYNEQFF TGTGCCCGACCAAGGGGACAGTACTCCTACAATGAGCAGTTCTTC
- TRBJ2-3 15 TRBV6-6 TRBD1 CASSLAGTGPDTQYF TGTGCCAGCAGTTTAGCCGGGACAGGCCCGGATACGCAGTATTTT
- TRBJ1-1 13 TRBV27 - CASSAPGGLEAFF TGTGCCAGCAGTGCCCCCGGGGGACTTGAAGCTTTCTTT
- TRBJ1-2 15 TRBV7-8 - CASSPNPGRNYGYTF TGTGCCAGCAGCCCAAACCCAGGGCGGAACTATGGCTACACCTTC
- TRBJ2-1 16 TRBV19 TRBD1 CASSIGWDRGHNEQFF TGTGCCAGTAGTATTGGCTGGGACAGGGGTCACAATGAGCAGTTCTTC
once TRBJ2-3 18 TRBV2 - CASSPLWLSGPSTDTQYF TGTGCCAGCAGCCCACTTTGGCTAAGCGGGCCTAGCACAGATACGCAGTATTTT
- TRBJ1-2 12 TRBV11-2 - CASTEQGYGYTF TGTGCCAGCACCGAACAGGGCTATGGCTACACCTTC
- TRBJ1-2 17 TRBV9 TRBD1 CASSVAPDRVVNYGYTF TGTGCCAGCAGCGTAGCCCCGGACAGGGTAGTTAACTATGGCTACACCTTC
- TRBJ2-1 15 TRBV6-5 - CASTPEPSNINEQFF TGTGCCAGCACCCCGGAGCCGAGTAATATCAATGAGCAGTTCTTC
- TRBJ2-7 15 TRBV6-1 TRBD2 CATQLAGGGSYEQYF TGTGCCACCCAATTAGCGGGAGGTGGGTCCTACGAGCAGTACTTC
- TRBJ2-7 14 TRBV9 - CASSGTSASYEQYF TGTGCCAGCAGCGGAACGAGCGCCTCCTACGAGCAGTACTTC
- TRBJ2-7 15 TRBV27 - CASSPIQAGLYEQYF TGTGCCAGCAGTCCGATCCAAGCGGGTCTCTACGAGCAGTACTTC
- TRBJ2-7 19 TRBV11-2 TRBD2 CASSFSFSTLSGNSYEQYF TGTGCCAGCAGCTTTTCTTTCTCGACGTTGAGCGGGAACTCCTACGAGCAGTACTTC
- TRBJ1-5 14 TRBV6-6 - CASSDAGGNQPQHF TGTGCCAGCAGTGACGCGGGTGGCAATCAGCCCCAGCATTTT
- TRBJ2-3 16 TRBV27 TRBD2 CASSLSVSGWADTQYF TGTGCCAGCAGTTTATCGGTTAGCGGGTGGGCAGATACGCAGTATTTT
- TRBJ2-4 15 TRBV5-1 TRBD1 CASSLVGDRGRVQYF TGCGCCAGCAGCTTGGTAGGGGACAGGGGAAGGGTTCAGTACTTC
- TRBJ2-3 14 TRBV7-9 - CASSLGETGARQYF TGTGCCAGCAGCTTGGGTGAGACAGGCGCGAGGCAGTATTTT
- TRBJ1-2 19 TRBV29-1 TRBD1 CSVEDAYPGQGQGPRGYTF TGCAGCGTTGAAGATGCCTATCCGGGACAGGGCCAGGGCCCGCGCGGCTACACCTTC
- TRBJ1-2 20 TRBV9 - CASSPTHQVDTTYAGYGYTF TGTGCCAGCAGCCCAACGCATCAGGTGGACACCACCTACGCCGGCTATGGCTACACCTTC
- TRBJ2-1 12 TRBV7-9 - CASSLILGEQFF TGTGCCAGCAGCTTAATTCTCGGTGAGCAGTTCTTC
- TRBJ2-7 15 TRBV5-8 - CASSSGLSRIYEQYF TGTGCCAGCAGCTCGGGACTTTCTCGAATCTACGAGCAGTACTTC